The clone carrying this T cell receptor beta chain was picked up a small number of times. The sample is drawn from a study of T cells in Graves' hyperthyroidism and ophthalmopathy. Study-level background: Peripheral blood was taken when the disease was first diagnosed, before any treatment began.

Researchers amplified the TCR beta CDR3 regions from RNA transcripts. Researchers ran a first-round RT-PCR on the TCR CDR3 using the HTBI primer set. TCRdb re-called the multiplex PCR reads with MiXCR, one entry per CDR3 protein. The sample has approximately 600,000 distinct CDR3 sequences, 14% seen once. The CDR3 extends over 13 amino acids. CDR1 and CDR2 (germline): GTSNPN, SVGIG (reference sequence). The V and J ends lost 1 base and 7 bases respectively, with 10 bases between them. The chain combines TRBV30 with TRBJ1-4, with D possibly being TRBD1 (5 bases). Sequenced material: blood. The TCR comes from a woman between 18 and 30 years old with Graves' ophthalmopathy. CDR3 loop: CAWSEGWGEKLFF. As DNA, the CDR3 is TGTGCCTGGAGTGAGGGGTGGGGTGAAAAACTGTTTTTT. The full variable domain, in which reference TRBV30 and TRBJ1-4 provide the parts outside the CDR3, is SQTIHQWPATLVQPVGSPLSLECTVEGTSNPNLYWYRQAAGRGLQLLFYSVGIGQISSEVPQNLSASRPQDRQFILSSKKLLLSDSGFYLCAWSEGWGEKLFFGSGTQLSVL.